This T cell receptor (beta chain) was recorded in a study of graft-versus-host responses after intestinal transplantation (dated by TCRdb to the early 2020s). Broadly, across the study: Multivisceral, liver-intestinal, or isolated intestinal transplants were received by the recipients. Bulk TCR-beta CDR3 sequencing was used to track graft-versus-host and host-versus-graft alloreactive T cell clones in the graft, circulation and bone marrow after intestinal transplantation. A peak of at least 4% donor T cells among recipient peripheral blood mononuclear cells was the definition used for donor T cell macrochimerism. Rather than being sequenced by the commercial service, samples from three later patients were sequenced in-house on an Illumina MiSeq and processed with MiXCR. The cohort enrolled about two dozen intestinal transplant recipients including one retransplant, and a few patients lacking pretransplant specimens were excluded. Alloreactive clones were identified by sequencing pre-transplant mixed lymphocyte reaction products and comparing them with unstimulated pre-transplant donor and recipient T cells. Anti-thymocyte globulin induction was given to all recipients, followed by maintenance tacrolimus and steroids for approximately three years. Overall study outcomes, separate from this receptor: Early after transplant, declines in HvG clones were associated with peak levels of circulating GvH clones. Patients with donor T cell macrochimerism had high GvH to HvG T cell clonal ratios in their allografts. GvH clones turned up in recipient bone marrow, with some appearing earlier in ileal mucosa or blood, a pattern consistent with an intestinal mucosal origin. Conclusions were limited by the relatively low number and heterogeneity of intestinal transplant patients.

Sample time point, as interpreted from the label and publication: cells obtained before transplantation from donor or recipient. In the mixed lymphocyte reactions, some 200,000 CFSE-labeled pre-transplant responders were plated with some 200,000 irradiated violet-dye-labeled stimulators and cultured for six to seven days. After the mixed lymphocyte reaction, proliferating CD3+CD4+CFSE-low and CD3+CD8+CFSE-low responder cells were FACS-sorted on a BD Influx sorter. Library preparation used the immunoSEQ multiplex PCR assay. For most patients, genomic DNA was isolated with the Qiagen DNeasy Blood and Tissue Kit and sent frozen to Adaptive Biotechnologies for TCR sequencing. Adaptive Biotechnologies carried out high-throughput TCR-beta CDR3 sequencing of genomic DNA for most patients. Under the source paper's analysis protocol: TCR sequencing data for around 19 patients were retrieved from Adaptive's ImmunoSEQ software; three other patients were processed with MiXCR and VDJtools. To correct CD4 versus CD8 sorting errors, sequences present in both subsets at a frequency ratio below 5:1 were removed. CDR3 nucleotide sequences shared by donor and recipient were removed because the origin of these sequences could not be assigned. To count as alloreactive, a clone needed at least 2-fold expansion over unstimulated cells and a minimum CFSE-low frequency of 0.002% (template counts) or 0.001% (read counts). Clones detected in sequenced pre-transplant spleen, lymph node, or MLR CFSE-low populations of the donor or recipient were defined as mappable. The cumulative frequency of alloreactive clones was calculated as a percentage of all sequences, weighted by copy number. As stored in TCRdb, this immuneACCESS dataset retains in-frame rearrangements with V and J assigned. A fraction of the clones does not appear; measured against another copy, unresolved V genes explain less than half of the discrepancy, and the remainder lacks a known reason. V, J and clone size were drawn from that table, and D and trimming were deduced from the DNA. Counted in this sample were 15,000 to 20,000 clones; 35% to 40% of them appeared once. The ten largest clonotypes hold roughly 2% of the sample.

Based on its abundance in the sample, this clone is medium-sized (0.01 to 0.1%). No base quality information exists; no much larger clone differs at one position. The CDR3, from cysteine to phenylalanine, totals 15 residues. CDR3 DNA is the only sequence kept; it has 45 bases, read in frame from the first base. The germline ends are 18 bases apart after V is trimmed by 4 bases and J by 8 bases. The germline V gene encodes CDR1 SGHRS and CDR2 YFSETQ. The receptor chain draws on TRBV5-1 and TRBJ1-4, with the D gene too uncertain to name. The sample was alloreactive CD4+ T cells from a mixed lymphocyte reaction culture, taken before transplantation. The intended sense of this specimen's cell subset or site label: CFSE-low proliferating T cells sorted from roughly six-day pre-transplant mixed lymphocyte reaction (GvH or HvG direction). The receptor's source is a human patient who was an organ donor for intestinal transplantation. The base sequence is TGCGCCAGCAGCCCCCGACTAGCGGGAGGCGAAAAACTGTTTTTT. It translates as CASSPRLAGGEKLFF.